The clone carrying this T cell receptor (beta chain) has at least ten counts. No antigen is known for it. Using genomic DNA as the template, TCR beta VDJ and CDR3 profiling was carried out. Via MiXCR, TCRdb re-called the reads, giving one row per CDR3 protein. The repertoire holds 190,000 or so distinct CDR3 sequences, approximately 48% seen once, with 1.8% in the top ten. CD8+CD57+ cell expansion, shown by flow cytometry, had occurred in the patients selected for sequencing. V was pared by 6 bases and J by 4 bases, with 13 bases of the junction left unmatched. The germline gives CDR1 DFQATT, CDR2 SNEGSKA (reference sequence). This CDR3 spans 17 amino acids. This entry is derived from a study of CD8+CD57+ T cells in acquired aplastic anemia. Study in general: Sorted CD4+ and CD8+ cells yielded DNA averaging around 3.2 ug.

Study findings and constraints: Patients were compared with controls for CD8+ Simpson's diversity, and no significant difference emerged. In common between the patients and the controls were some 29 CD8+ CDR3 sequences.

This TCR was sampled from a human donor with aplastic anemia. Sequenced material: sorted CD4+, CD8+, or CD8+CD57+ T cells (not recorded which) from PBMCs. This sequence joins TRBV20-1 and TRBJ2-6, with 9 bases lining up with TRBD1. The CDR3 DNA sequence: TGCAGTGCCCCGGGGACAGGGAGTCTCGGCGGGGCCAACGTCCTGACTTTC. Translation gives CSAPGTGSLGGANVLTF.